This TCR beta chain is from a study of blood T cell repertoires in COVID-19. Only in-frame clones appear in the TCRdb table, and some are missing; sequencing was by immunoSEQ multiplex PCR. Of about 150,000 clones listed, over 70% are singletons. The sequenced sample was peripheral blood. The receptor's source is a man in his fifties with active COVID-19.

The CDR3 sequence is CSVDRITEAFF. The CDR3 bases are TGCAGTGTAGACAGGATCACTGAAGCTTTCTTT. The chain is built from TRBV20-1 and TRBJ1-1; D is possibly TRBD1 (6 bases). Germline-derived CDR1 and CDR2 are DFQATT and SNEGSKA (reference sequence). This CDR3 contains 11 residues. V was cut by 7 bases and J by 4 bases, with 10 bases left in between.